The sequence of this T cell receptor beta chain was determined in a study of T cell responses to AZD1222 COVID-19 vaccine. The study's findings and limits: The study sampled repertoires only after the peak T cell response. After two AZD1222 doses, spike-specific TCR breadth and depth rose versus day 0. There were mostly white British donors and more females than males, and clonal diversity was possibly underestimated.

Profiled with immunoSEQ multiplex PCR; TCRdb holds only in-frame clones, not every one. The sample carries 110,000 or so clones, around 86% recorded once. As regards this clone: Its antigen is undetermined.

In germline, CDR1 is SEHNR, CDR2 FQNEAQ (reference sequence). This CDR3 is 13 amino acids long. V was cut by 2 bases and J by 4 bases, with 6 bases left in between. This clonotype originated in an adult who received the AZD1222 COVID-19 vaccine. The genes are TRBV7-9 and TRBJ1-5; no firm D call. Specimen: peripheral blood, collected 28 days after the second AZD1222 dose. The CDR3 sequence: CASSLSGNQPQHF. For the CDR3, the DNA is TGTGCCAGCAGCTTATCGGGGAATCAGCCCCAGCATTTT.